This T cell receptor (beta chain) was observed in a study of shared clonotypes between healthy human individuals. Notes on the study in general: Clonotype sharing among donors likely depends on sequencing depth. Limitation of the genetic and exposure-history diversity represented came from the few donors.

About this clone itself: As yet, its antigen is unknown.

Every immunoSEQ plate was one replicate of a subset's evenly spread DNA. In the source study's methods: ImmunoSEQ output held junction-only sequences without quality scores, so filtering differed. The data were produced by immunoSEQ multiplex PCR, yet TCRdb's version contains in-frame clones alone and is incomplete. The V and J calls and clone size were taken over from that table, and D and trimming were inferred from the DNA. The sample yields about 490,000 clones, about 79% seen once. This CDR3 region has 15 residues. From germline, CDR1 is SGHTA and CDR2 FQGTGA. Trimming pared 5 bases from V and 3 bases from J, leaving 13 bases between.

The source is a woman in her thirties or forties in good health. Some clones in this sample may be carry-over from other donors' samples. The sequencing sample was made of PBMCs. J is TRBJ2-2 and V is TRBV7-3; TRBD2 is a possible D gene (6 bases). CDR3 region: CASSAGGPDTGELFF. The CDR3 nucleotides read TGTGCCAGCAGCGCTGGAGGGCCGGACACCGGGGAGCTGTTTTTT.